The next 2 T cell receptor beta chains were all read from a single sample in a study of shared clonotypes between healthy human individuals. The repertoire was sequenced with immunoSEQ multiplex PCR; TCRdb's copy has only in-frame clones and lacks some. The sample includes 2 million to 2.5 million clones, 92% seen only once; the top ten take more than 0.35%. The sequenced sample was naive CD4+ T cells from PBMCs. The subset was: CD45RA+ positively selected. Source of these receptors: a man younger than 35 in good health. Some clones in this sample may be carry-over from other donors' samples.

Details on this clone: This specimen includes other DNA sequences encoding the same CDR3. The rearrangement joins TRBV27 to TRBJ2-3, with D perhaps assigned TRBD1 or TRBD2 (5 bases each). Trimming left V 8 bases short and J 6 bases short, with 15 bases between. This CDR3 is 13 amino acids long. Germline V CDR1 and CDR2: MNHEY, SMNVEV (reference sequence). The CDR3 loop reads CASRQRNTDTQYF. CDR3 sequence (DNA): TGTGCCAGCCGACAGCGGAACACGGATACGCAGTATTTT.

J is TRBJ2-5 and V is TRBV21-1; the table calls TRBD1, which could not be checked here. TRBV21-1 is termed a pseudogene. CDR3 length: 17 residues. CDR3 sequence (DNA): TGTGCCAGCAGCAAAGCGCTTTCCAGGGGGGAGAAAGAGACCCAGTACTTC. The encoded protein is CASSKALSRGEKETQYF.